This TCR beta chain was documented in a study of spatial heterogeneity in lung cancer. Individual TCR cDNA molecules each bore their own unique molecular identifier. A single record per CDR3 protein comes from TCRdb applying MiXCR to the 5' RACE reads. The sample has tens of thousands of distinct CDR3 sequences; approximately 7% are singletons. The CDR3 is made up of 14 amino acids. V lost 8 bases and J lost 6; bases outside the gene matches: 9. The germline V gene has CDR1 SGHVT and CDR2 SQSDAQ. This clonotype has only a few counts. Time point described: sample taken at primary tumor resection. The authors sequenced whole RNA from tumor, nontumor lung or frozen PBMC without sorting. The donor group consisted of 55 to 85 patients who had untreated, early-stage non-small cell lung cancer.

V usage is TRBV7-4 and J usage is TRBJ2-3, with 9 bases lining up with TRBD2. The source was PBMCs, collected at surgery. The source is a female donor with early-stage non-small cell lung cancer. The chain's CDR3 is CASSGGGAPDTQYF. The CDR3, as DNA: TGTGCCAGCTCTGGCGGGGGGGCCCCCGATACGCAGTATTTT.